Below, one T cell receptor (beta chain) is given with its context. In the source study's methods: Estimation of nucleated cell counts was performed using reference gene primer amplification. Profiled with immunoSEQ multiplex PCR; TCRdb holds only in-frame clones, not every one. V and J calls plus clone size are reproduced from that table; the DNA served to infer D and trimming. The sample carries about 64,000 clones, about 81% recorded once. The CDR3 consists of 17 residues. CDR1 KGHSH and CDR2 LQKENI come from the germline V gene. J gave up 0 bases and V 5 bases, and 7 bases lay outside the gene matches. This specimen belongs to a study of blood T cell repertoires in COVID-19. Study-wide background: The study drew acute and convalescent COVID-19 samples from the United States, Italy and Spain. Nucleic acid was either cDNA or gDNA, and it came from T cells, B-cell-depleted T cells, or PBMCs.

The clonotype was recovered from an older man with acute or convalescent COVID-19. The sequenced sample was peripheral blood. This chain links TRBV18 with TRBJ1-4; 9 positions match TRBD1. The CDR3 sequence is CASSSSDRGATNEKLFF. The DNA of the CDR3 is TGTGCCAGCTCATCTTCTGACAGGGGGGCAACTAATGAAAAACTGTTTTTT.